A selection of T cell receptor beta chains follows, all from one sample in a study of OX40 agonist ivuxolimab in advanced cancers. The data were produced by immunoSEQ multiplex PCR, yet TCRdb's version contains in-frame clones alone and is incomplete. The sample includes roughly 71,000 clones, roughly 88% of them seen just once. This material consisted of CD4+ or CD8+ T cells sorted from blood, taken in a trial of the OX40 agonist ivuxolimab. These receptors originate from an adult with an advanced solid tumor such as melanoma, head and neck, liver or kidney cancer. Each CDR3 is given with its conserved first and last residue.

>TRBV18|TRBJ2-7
CASAGQGDSYEQYF
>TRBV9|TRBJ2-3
CASSVGYGEADTQYF
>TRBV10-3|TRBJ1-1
CAIRDRRNTEAFF
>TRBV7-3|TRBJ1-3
CASSLRGPSQAENSGNTIYF
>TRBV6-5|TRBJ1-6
CASSSGTGASPLHF
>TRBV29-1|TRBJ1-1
CSVARGSTEAFF
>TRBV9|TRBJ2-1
CASSVATGSHPDSLEQFF
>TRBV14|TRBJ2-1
CASSPGLPIQFF
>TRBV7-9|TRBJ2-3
CASTKTSGTDTQYF
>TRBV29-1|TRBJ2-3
CSVVPGVGLDTQYF
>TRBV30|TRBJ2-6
CAWSIPIGGGYSGANVLTF
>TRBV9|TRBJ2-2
CASSVYPPGTGYTGELFF
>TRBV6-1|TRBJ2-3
CASSEWREVPTDTQYF
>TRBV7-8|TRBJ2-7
CASSLGGRRGGGGSYEQYF
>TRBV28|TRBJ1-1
CASSPRGRANTEAFF
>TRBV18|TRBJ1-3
CASSPSGGTNTIYF
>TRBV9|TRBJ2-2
CASRESGSNTGELFF
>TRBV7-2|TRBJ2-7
CASSPDRDHEQYF
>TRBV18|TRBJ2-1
CASSPRTSVDEQFF
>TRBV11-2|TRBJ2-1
CASSLEPGNEQFF
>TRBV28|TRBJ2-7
CASGRAGGREQYF
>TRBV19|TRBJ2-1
CASNENPYNEQFF
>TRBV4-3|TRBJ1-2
CASSQGAVNYGYTF
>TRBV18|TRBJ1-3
CASSPDGQIPGNTIYF
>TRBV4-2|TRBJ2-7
CASSQDRSTSYEQYF
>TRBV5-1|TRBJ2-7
CASSPVAGVQSYEQYF
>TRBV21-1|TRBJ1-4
CASSFRPGTNEKLFF
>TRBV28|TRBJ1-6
CASRWQGNSPLHF
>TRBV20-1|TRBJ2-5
CSAEVGETQYF
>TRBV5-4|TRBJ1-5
CASSANGGYNQPQHF
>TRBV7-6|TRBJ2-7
CASSSETGWEQYF
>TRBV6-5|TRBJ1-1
CASSYYRGNHIETFF
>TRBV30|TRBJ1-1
CAWSDGGTNTEAFF
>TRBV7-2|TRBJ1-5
CASSFKTGGVWPQHF
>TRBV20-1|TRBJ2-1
CSAYRVPEQFF
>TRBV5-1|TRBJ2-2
CASSLEANTGELFF
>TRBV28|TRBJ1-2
CATTVLARDYGYTF
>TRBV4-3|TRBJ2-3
CASSQVGVGTDTQYF
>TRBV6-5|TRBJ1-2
CASSFGGANYGYTF
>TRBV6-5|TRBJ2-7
CASSYGAPYEQYF